This record covers a single T cell receptor (beta chain). No antigen is known for it. The data originate from a study of immune characteristics of hereditary and idiopathic chronic pancreatitis. Overall study results and limits: Gene families like TRBV10, TRBV19, TRBV23 and TRBV5 were used differently between subtypes.

The CDR3 sequence is 15 residues long. Per germline, CDR1 SEHNR and CDR2 FQNEAQ (reference sequence). The V gene end was trimmed by 1 base and the J gene end by 3 bases; junction bases not matched to a gene: 0. The pancreas tissue came from patients undergoing total pancreatectomy with islet autotransplantation. Here immunoSEQ multiplex PCR was the method, and the copy in TCRdb shows in-frame clones only, minus some. The profile shows 1,700 or so clones, about 77% of them singletons. V and J are TRBV7-9 and TRBJ2-2; 9 positions agree with TRBD1. Sequenced sample: pancreas tissue with hereditary chronic pancreatitis. The sequence came from a human donor with chronic pancreatitis. The CDR3 coding sequence is TGTGCCAGCAGCTTAGGGACAGGGGACACCGGGGAGCTGTTTTTT. It yields the protein CASSLGTGDTGELFF.